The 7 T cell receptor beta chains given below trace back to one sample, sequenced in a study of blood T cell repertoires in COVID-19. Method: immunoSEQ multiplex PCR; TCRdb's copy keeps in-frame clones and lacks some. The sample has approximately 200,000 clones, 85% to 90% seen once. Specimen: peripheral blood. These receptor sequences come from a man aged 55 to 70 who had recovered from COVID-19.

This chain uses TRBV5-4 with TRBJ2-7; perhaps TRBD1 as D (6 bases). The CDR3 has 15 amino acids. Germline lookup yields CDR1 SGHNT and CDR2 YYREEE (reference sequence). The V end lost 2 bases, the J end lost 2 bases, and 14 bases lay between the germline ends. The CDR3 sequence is CASSLYWDTAYEQYF. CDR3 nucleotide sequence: TGTGCCAGCAGCTTATATTGGGACACTGCCTACGAGCAGTACTTC.

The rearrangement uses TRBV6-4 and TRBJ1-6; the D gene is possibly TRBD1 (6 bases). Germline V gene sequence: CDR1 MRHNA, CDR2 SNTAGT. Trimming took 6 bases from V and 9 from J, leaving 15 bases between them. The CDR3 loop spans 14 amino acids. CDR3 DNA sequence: TGTGCCAGCAGCCCAGGGGCAAAGGCTTCACCCCTCCACTTT. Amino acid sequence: CASSPGAKASPLHF.

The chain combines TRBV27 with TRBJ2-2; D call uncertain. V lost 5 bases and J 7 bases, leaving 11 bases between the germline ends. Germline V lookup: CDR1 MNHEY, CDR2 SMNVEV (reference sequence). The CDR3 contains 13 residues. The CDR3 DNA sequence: TGTGCCAGCAGTCCCCCTCGTTTCGGGGAGCTGTTTTTT. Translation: CASSPPRFGELFF.

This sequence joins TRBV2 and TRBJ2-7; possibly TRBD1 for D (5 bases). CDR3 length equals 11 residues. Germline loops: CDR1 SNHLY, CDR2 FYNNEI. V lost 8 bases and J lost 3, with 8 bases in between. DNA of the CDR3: TGTGCCAGCGGACAAGTCTACGAGCAGTACTTC. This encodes CASGQVYEQYF.

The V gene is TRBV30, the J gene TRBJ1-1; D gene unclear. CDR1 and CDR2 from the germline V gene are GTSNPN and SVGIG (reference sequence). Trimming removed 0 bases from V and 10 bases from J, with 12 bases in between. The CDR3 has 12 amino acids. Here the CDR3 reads CAWSVLNGRAFF. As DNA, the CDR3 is TGTGCCTGGAGTGTACTAAACGGTAGAGCTTTCTTT.

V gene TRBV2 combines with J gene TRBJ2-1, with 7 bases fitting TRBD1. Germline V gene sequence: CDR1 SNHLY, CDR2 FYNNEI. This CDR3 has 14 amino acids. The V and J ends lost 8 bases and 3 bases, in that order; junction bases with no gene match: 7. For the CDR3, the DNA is TGTGCCAGCCATACAGGGGTTGACTACAATGAGCAGTTCTTC. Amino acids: CASHTGVDYNEQFF.

The CDR3 loop is CASPHKREGPGNEQFF. CDR3 nucleotide sequence: TGCGCCAGCCCCCACAAGCGGGAGGGCCCAGGCAATGAGCAGTTCTTC. The genes are TRBV23-1 and TRBJ2-1, with 10 positions matching TRBD2. TRBV23-1 is assigned to the ORF class and has an uncertain function. There are 16 residues in the CDR3. J was trimmed by 6 bases and V by 8 bases; bases with no gene match: 13.